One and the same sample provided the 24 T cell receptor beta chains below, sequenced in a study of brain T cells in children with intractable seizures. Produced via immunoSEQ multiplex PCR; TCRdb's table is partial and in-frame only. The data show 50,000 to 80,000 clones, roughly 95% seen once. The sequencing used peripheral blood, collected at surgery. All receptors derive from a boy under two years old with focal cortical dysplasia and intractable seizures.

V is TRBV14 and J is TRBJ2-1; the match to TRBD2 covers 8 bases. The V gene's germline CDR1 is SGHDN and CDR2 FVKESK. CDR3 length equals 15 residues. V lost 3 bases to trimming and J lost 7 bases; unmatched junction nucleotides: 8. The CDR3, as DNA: TGTGCCAGCAGCCAGGGAGCGGGAGTACGGAATGAGCAGTTCTTC. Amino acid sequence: CASSQGAGVRNEQFF.

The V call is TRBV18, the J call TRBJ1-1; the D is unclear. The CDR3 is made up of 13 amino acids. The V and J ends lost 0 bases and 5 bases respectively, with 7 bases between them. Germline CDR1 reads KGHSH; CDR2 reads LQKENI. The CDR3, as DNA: TGTGCCAGCTCACCACCAGGGTGGACTGAAGCTTTCTTT. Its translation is CASSPPGWTEAFF.

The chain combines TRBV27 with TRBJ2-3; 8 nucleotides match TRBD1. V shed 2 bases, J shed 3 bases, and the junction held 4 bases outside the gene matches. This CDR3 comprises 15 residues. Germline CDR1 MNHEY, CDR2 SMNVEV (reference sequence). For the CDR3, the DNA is TGTGCCAGCAGTTTAGGGACAGGCTGGACAGATACGCAGTATTTT. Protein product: CASSLGTGWTDTQYF.

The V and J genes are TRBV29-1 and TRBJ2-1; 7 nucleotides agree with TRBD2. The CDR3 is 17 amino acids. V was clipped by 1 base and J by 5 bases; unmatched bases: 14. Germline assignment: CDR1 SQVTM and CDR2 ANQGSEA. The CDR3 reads CSVEGFLAAWGNNEQFF. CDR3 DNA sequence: TGCAGCGTTGAAGGGTTCCTAGCGGCGTGGGGGAACAATGAGCAGTTCTTC.

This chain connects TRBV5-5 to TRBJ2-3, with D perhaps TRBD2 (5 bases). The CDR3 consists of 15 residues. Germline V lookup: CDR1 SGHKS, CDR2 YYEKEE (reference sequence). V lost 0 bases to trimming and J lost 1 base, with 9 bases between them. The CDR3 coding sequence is TGTGCCAGCAGCTTGGGGGAGTTTGGCACAGATACGCAGTATTTT. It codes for CASSLGEFGTDTQYF.

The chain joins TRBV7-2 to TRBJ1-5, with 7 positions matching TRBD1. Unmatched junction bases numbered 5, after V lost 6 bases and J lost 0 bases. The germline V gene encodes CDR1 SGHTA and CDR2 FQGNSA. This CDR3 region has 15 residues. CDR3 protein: CASSRDSISNQPQHF. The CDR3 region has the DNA TGTGCCAGCAGTCGGGACAGTATTAGCAATCAGCCCCAGCATTTT.

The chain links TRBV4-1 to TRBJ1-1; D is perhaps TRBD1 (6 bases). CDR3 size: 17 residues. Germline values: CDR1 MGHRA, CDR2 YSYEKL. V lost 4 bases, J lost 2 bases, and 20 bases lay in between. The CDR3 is CASSPLERGGRNTEAFF. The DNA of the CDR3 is TGCGCCAGCAGCCCACTCGAGAGGGGGGGTCGTAACACTGAAGCTTTCTTT.

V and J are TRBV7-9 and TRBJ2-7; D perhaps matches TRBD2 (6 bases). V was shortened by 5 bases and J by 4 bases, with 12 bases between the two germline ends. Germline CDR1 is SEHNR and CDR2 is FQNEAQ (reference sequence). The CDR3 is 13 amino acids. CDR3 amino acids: CASSPPGGYEQYF. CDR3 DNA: TGTGCCAGCAGCCCCCCAGGAGGGTACGAGCAGTACTTC.

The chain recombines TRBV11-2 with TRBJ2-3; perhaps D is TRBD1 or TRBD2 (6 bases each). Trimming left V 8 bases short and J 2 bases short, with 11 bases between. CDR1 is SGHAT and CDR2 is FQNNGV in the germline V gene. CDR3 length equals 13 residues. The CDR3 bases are TGTGCCAGCCGAGGGGGGTTCACAGATACGCAGTATTTT. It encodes CASRGGFTDTQYF.

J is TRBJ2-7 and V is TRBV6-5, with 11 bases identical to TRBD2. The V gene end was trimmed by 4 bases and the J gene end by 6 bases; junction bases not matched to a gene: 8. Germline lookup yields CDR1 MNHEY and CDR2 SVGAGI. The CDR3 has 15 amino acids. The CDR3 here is CASSFTLAGESEQYF. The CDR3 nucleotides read TGTGCCAGCAGTTTCACACTAGCGGGAGAAAGCGAGCAGTACTTC.

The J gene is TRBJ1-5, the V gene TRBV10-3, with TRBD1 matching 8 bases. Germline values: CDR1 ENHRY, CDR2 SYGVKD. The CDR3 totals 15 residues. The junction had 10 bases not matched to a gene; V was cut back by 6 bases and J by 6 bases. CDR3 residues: CAISADRVGVQPQHF. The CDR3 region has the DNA TGTGCCATCAGCGCGGACAGGGTAGGTGTTCAGCCCCAGCATTTT.

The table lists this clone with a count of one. The CDR3 spells CASSQNWARGGRITDTQYF. In DNA form, the CDR3 reads TGTGCCAGCAGTCAAAATTGGGCCCGGGGGGGAAGGATCACAGATACGCAGTATTTT. The chain combines TRBV6-2 or TRBV6-3 with TRBJ2-3, with 8 bases lining up with TRBD2. The CDR3 is 19 amino acids. V dropped 5 bases and J dropped 2; count of bases not matched to a gene: 18. The germline V gene encodes CDR1 MNHEY and CDR2 SVGEGT.

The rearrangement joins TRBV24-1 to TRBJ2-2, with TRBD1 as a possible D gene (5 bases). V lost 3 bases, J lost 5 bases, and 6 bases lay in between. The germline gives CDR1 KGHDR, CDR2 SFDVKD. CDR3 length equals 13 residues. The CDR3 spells CATSDGQTGELFF. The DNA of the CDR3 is TGTGCCACCAGTGATGGACAAACCGGGGAGCTGTTTTTT.

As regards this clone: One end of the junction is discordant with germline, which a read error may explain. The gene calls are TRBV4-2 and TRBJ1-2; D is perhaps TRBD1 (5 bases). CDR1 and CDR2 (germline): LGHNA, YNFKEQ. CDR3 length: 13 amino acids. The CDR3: CASSQEDRDRSFF. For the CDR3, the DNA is TGTGCCAGCAGCCAAGAAGACCGGGACCGATCGTTCTTC.

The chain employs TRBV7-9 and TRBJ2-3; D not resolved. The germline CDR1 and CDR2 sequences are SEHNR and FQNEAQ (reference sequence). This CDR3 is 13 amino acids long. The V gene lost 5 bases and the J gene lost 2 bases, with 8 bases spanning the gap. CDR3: CASSLGTTDTQYF. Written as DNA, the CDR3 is TGTGCCAGCAGCCTTGGCACCACAGATACGCAGTATTTT.

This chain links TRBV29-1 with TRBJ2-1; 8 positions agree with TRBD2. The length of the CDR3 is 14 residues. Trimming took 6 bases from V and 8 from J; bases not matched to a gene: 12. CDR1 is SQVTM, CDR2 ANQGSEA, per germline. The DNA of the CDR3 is TGCAGCGTGCGAGTCGGGACTAGTTTGGATGAGCAGTTCTTC. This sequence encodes CSVRVGTSLDEQFF.

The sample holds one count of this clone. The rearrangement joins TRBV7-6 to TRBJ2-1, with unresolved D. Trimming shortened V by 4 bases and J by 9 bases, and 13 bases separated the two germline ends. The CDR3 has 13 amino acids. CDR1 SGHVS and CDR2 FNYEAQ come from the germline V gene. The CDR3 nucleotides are TGTGCCAGCAGCTCTACGGGTGTGGGTGAGCAGTTCTTC. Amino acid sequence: CASSSTGVGEQFF. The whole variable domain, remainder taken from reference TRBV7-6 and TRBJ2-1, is GAGVSQSPRYKVTKRGQDVALRCDPISGHVSLYWYRQALGQGPEFLTYFNYEAQQDKSGLPNDRFSAERPEGSISTLTIQRTEQRDSAMYRCASSSTGVGEQFFGPGTRLTVL.

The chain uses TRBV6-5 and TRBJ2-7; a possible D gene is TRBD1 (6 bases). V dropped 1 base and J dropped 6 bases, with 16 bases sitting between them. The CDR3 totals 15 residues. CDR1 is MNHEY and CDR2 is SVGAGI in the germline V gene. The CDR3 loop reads CASSYWAGEMGEQYF. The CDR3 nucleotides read TGTGCCAGCAGTTACTGGGCAGGGGAAATGGGCGAGCAGTACTTC.

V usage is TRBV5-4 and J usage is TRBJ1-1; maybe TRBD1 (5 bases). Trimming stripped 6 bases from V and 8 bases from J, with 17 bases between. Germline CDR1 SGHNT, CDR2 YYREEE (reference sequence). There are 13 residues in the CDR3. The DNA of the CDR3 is TGTGCCAGCACCTTCTGGGGGAGGGAGGAAGCTTTCTTT. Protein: CASTFWGREEAFF.

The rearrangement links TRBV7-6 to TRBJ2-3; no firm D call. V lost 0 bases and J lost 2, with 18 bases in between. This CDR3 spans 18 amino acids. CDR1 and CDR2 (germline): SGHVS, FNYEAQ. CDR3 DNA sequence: TGTGCCAGCAGCTTAGCTGTTTCAGCGCCCCCGTCCACAGATACGCAGTATTTT. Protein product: CASSLAVSAPPSTDTQYF.

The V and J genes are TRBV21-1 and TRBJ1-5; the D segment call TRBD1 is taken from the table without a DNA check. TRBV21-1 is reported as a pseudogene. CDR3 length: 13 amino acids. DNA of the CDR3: TGTGCCAGCACCAAGACAGGGGCCCAGCCCCAGCATTTT. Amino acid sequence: CASTKTGAQPQHF.

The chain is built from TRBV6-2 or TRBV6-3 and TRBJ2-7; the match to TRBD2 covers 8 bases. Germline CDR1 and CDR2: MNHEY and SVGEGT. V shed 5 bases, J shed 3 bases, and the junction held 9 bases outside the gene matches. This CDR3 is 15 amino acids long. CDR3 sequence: CASSPLAVIFYEQYF. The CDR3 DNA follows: TGTGCCAGCAGTCCACTAGCGGTCATTTTCTACGAGCAGTACTTC.

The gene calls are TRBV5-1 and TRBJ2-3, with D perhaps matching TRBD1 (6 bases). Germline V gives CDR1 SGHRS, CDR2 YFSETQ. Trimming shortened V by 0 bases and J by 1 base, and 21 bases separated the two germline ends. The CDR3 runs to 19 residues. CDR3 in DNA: TGCGCCAGCAGCTTGGCCCCGTCGCGAGGGCAGGGGCGCACAGATACGCAGTATTTT. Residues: CASSLAPSRGQGRTDTQYF.

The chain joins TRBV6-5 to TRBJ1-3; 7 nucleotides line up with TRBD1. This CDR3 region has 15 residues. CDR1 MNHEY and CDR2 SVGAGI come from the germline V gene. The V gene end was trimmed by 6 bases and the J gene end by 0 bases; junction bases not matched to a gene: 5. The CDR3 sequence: CASRPGQSSGNTIYF. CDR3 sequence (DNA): TGTGCCAGCAGGCCGGGACAGTCCTCTGGAAACACCATATATTTT.